Presented here are 4 T cell receptor beta chains from one specimen sequenced in a study of blood T cell repertoires in COVID-19. The protocol was immunoSEQ multiplex PCR, while the TCRdb copy is restricted to in-frame clones and leaves out a portion. This sample has 110,000 to 150,000 clones, with more than 65% found just once. Sequencing used peripheral blood. All receptors derive from a human donor in a cohort sampled during active COVID-19.

V and J are TRBV6-5 and TRBJ1-1, with D tentatively TRBD1 (6 bases). Trimming removed 6 bases from V and 5 bases from J, with 10 bases in between. CDR1 and CDR2 (germline): MNHEY, SVGAGI. The CDR3 sequence is 12 residues long. CDR3 region: CASRGGGTEAFF. CDR3 sequence (DNA): TGTGCCAGCAGGGGAGGGGGTACTGAAGCTTTCTTT.

The CDR3 sequence: CASKKTGGGQETQYF. The CDR3 region has the DNA TGTGCCAGTAAGAAGACAGGGGGGGGACAAGAGACCCAGTACTTC. V gene TRBV19 combines with J gene TRBJ2-5; 9 nucleotides align to TRBD1. The CDR3 is 15 residues long. CDR1 and CDR2 (germline): LNHDA, SQIVND (reference sequence). V shed 7 bases and J 2 bases; nucleotides not matched to a gene: 8.

The sample holds a few counts of this clone. The J gene is TRBJ2-3, the V gene TRBV28, with D hard to call. In germline, CDR1 is MDHEN, CDR2 SYDVKM. Deletions cut 5 bases from V and 0 bases from J, with 12 bases between. CDR3 size: 15 residues. This CDR3 reads CASSAAVGSTDTQYF. CDR3 DNA sequence: TGTGCCAGCAGTGCCGCGGTCGGTAGCACAGATACGCAGTATTTT. Full variable domain (outside the CDR3, taken from reference TRBV28 and TRBJ2-3): DVKVTQSSRYLVKRTGEKVFLECVQDMDHENMFWYRQDPGLGLRLIYFSYDVKMKEKGDIPEGYSVSREKKERFSLILESASTNQTSMYLCASSAAVGSTDTQYFGPGTRLTVL.

This clone was recorded once. The chain carries TRBV7-2 and TRBJ1-6; 10 bases fit TRBD1. CDR3 length: 16 amino acids. J was trimmed by 9 bases and V by 6 bases; bases with no gene match: 11. From germline, CDR1 is SGHTA and CDR2 FQGNSA. The CDR3 sequence: CASRRRGGTGASPLHF. The CDR3 DNA reads TGTGCCAGCAGACGACGCGGGGGGACAGGGGCTTCACCCCTCCACTTT.